This T cell receptor (beta chain) was profiled in a study of T-cell reconstitution after alpha-beta-depleted transplantation in children. This clonotype appeared a few times. Unique molecular identifiers were incorporated into the prepared TCRbeta library. TCRdb called the PCR reads again in MiXCR, with one record for every CDR3 protein. The sample has a few hundred thousand distinct CDR3 sequences; approximately 10% are singletons. V was shortened by 6 bases and J by 1 base, with 12 bases between the two germline ends. The CDR3 has 15 amino acids. CDR1 is ENHRY, CDR2 SYGVKD, per germline. The sequence was collected from a human donor who donated a stem cell graft to a child with acute lymphoblastic leukemia. Sequences were derived from PBMCs from the stem cell graft donor, sampled from the stem cell graft. V gene TRBV10-3 combines with J gene TRBJ2-2, with D possibly called TRBD1 or TRBD2 (5 bases each). The CDR3 region is CAISPGTGNTGELFF. The CDR3 DNA reads TGTGCCATCAGCCCGGGGACGGGGAACACCGGGGAGCTGTTTTTT.